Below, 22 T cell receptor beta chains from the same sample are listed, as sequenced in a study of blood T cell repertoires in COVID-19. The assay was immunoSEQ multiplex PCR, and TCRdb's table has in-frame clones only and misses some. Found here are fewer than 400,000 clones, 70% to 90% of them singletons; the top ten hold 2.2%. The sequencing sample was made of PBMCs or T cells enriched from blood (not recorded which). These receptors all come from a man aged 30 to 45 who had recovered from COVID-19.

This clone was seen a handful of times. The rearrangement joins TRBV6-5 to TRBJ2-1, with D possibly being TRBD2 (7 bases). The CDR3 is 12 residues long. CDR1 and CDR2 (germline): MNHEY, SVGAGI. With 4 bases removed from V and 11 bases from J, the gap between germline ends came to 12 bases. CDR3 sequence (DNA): TGTGCCAGCAGTTTAAGGGGGGGCCAGCAGTTCTTC. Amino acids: CASSLRGGQQFF.

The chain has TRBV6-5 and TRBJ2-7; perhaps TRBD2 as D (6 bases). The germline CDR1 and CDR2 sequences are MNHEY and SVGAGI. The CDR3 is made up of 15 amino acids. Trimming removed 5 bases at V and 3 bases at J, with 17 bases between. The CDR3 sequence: CASSIRENPIYEQYF. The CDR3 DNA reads TGTGCCAGCAGTATACGGGAGAACCCTATCTACGAGCAGTACTTC.

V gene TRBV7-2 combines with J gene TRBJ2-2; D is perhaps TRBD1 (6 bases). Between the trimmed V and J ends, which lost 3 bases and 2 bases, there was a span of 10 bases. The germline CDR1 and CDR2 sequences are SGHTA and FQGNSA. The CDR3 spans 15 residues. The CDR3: CASSFGQTNTGELFF. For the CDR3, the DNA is TGTGCCAGCAGCTTCGGACAGACTAACACCGGGGAGCTGTTTTTT. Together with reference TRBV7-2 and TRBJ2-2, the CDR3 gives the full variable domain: GAGVSQSPSNKVTEKGKDVELRCDPISGHTALYWYRQSLGQGLEFLIYFQGNSAPDKSGLPSDRFSAERTGGSVSTLTIQRTQQEDSAVYLCASSFGQTNTGELFFGEGSRLTVL.

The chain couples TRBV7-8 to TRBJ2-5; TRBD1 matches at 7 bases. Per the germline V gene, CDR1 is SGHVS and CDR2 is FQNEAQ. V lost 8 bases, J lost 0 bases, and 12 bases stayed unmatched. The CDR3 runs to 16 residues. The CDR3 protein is CASLPLYGTDQETQYF. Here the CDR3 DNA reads TGTGCCAGCCTCCCGCTTTACGGGACAGACCAAGAGACCCAGTACTTC.

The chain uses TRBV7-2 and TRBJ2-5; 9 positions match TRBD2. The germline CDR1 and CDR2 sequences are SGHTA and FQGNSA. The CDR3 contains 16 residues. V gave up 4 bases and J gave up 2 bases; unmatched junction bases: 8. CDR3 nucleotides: TGTGCCAGCAGCTATTCCCAAGCGGGGGGTCAAGAGACCCAGTACTTC. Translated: CASSYSQAGGQETQYF.

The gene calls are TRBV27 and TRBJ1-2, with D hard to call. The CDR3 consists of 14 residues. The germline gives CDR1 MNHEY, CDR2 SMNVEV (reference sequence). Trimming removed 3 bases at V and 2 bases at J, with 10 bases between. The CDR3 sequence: CASSLRRGNYGYTF. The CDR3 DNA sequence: TGTGCCAGCAGTTTGCGGCGCGGGAACTATGGCTACACCTTC.

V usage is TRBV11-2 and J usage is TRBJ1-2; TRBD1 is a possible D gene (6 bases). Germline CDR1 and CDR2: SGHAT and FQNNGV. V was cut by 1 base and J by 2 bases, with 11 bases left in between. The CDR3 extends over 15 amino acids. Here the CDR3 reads CASSLAKGGNYGYTF. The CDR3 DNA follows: TGTGCCAGCAGCTTAGCCAAGGGGGGGAACTATGGCTACACCTTC.

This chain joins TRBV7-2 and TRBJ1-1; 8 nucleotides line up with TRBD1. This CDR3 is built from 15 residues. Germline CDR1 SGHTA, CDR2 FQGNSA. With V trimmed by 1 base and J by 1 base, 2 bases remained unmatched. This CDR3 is CASSLVQGANTEAFF. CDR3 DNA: TGTGCCAGCAGCTTAGTTCAGGGGGCGAACACTGAAGCTTTCTTT.

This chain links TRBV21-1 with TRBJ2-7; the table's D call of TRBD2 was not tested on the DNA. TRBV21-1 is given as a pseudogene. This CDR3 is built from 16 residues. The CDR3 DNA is TGTGCCAGCAACTCAACCCGAGCGGGGGGTACCTACGAGCAGTACTTC. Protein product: CASNSTRAGGTYEQYF.

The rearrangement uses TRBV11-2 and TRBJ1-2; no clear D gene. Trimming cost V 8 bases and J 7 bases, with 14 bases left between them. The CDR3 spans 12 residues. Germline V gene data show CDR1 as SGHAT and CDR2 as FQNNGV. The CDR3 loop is CASLRGRFGYTF. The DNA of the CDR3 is TGTGCCAGCCTCCGGGGTCGGTTTGGCTACACCTTC.

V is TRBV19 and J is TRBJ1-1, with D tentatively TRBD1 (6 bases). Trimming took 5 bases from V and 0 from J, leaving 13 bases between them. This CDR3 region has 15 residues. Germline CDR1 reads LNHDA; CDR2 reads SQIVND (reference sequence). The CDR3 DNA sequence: TGTGCCAGTAGTCCAGGACAGCTGATGAACACTGAAGCTTTCTTT. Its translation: CASSPGQLMNTEAFF.

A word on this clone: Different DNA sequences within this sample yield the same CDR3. The CDR3 DNA is TGTGCCAGCAGCCAAGTCCAGGGGGCGACGGAAGCTTTCTTT. Translation gives CASSQVQGATEAFF. The V and J genes are TRBV3-1 (or the pseudogene TRBV3-2) and TRBJ1-1, with 8 positions matching TRBD1. V dropped 1 base and J dropped 8; count of bases not matched to a gene: 6. Germline lookup yields CDR1 LGHDT and CDR2 YNNKEL (reference sequence). The CDR3 spans 14 residues.

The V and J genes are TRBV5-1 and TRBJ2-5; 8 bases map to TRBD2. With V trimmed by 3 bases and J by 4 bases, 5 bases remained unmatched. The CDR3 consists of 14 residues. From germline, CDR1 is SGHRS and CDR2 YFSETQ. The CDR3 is CASSSGGYGETQYF. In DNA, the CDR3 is TGCGCCAGCAGCTCGGGGGGGTATGGAGAGACCCAGTACTTC. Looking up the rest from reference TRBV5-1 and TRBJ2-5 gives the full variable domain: KAGVTQTPRYLIKTRGQQVTLSCSPISGHRSVSWYQQTPGQGLQFLFEYFSETQRNKGNFPGRFSGRQFSNSRSEMNVSTLELGDSALYLCASSSGGYGETQYFGPGTRLLVL.

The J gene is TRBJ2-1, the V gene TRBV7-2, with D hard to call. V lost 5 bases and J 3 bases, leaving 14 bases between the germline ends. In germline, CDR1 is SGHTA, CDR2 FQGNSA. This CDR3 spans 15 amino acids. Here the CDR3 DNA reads TGTGCCAGCAGCCCCGCTACTGATTTCTACAATGAGCAGTTCTTC. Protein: CASSPATDFYNEQFF. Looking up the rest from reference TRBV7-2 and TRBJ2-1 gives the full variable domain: GAGVSQSPSNKVTEKGKDVELRCDPISGHTALYWYRQSLGQGLEFLIYFQGNSAPDKSGLPSDRFSAERTGGSVSTLTIQRTQQEDSAVYLCASSPATDFYNEQFFGPGTRLTVL.

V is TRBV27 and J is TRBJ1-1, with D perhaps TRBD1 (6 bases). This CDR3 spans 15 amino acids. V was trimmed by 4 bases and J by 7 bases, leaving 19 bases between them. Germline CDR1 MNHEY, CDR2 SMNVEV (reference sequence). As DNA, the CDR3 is TGTGCCAGCAGTTCCCAACCTGGTACAGGGATTGAAGCTTTCTTT. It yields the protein CASSSQPGTGIEAFF.

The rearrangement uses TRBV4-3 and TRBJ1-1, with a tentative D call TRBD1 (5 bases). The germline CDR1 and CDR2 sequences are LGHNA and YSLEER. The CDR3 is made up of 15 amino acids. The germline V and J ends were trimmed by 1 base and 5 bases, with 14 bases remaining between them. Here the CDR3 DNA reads TGCGCCAGCAGCCAAGCAACAGGTGACCGTACTGAAGCTTTCTTT. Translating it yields CASSQATGDRTEAFF.

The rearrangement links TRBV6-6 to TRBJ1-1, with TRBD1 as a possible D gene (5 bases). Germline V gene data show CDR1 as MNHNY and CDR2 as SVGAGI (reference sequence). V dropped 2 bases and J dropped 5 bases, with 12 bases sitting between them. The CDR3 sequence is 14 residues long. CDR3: CASSYRGERTEAFF. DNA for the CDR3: TGTGCCAGCAGTTACAGGGGCGAGAGGACTGAAGCTTTCTTT.

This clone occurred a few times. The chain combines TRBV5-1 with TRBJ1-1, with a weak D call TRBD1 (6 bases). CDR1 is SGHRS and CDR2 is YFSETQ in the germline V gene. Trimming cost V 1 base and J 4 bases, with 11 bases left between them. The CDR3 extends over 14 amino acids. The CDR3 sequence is CASSLTGRVTEAFF. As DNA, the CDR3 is TGCGCCAGCAGCTTGACAGGGAGGGTCACTGAAGCTTTCTTT.

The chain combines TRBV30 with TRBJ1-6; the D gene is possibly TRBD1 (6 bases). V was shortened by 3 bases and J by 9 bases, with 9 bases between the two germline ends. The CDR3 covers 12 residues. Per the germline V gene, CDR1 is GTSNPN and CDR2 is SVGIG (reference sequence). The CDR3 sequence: CAWSRDISPLHF. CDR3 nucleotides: TGTGCCTGGAGCCGGGACATTTCACCCCTCCACTTT.

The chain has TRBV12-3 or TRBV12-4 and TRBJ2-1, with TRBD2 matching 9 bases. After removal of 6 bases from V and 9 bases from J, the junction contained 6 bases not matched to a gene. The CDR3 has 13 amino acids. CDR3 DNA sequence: TGTGCCAGCAGACCTAGCGGGGTCAGTGAGCAGTTCTTC. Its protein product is CASRPSGVSEQFF.

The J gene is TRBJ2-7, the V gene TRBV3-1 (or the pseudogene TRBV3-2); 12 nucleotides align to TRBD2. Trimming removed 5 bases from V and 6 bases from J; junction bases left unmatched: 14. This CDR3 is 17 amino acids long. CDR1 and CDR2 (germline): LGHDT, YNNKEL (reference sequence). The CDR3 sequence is CASSYGLAGYHLSEQYF. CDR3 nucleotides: TGTGCCAGCAGCTACGGACTAGCGGGGTACCACCTCTCCGAGCAGTACTTC.

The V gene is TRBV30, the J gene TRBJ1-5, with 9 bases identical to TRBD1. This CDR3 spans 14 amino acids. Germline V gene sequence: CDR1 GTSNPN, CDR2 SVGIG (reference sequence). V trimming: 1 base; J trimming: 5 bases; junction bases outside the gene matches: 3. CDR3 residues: CAWSGQGGHQPQHF. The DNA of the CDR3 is TGTGCCTGGAGTGGACAGGGGGGTCATCAGCCCCAGCATTTT.